These 10 T cell receptor beta chains share one sample of origin, sequenced in a study of CD8+ T cells in alopecia areata. Investigators isolated RNA and reverse transcribed it into cDNA to act as the sequencing template. The repertoire was sequenced with immunoSEQ multiplex PCR; TCRdb's copy has only in-frame clones and lacks some. The sample holds 150,000 to 200,000 clones, just over 65% seen once. The sequencing here drew on CD8+ T cells sorted from blood, taken at week 0. The receptors stem from a human donor with alopecia areata.

The chain has TRBV30 and TRBJ1-6, with D uncertain. V lost 4 bases, J lost 4 bases, and 23 bases lay in between. The germline V gene encodes CDR1 GTSNPN and CDR2 SVGIG (reference sequence). The CDR3 is 18 amino acids. This CDR3 reads CAWTSGGEGSIYNSPLHF. CDR3 DNA sequence: TGTGCCTGGACTTCAGGAGGAGAAGGAAGTATATATAATTCACCCCTCCACTTT.

This clone was seen more than once but under ten times. The rearrangement links TRBV5-1 to TRBJ1-1; no definite D call. Germline V gene data show CDR1 as SGHRS and CDR2 as YFSETQ. The germline V and J ends were trimmed by 6 bases and 4 bases, with 10 bases remaining between them. CDR3 size: 12 residues. The DNA of the CDR3 is TGCGCCAGCACCTCAGGATCCACTGAAGCTTTCTTT. It translates to CASTSGSTEAFF. Full variable domain (rest looked up from reference TRBV5-1 and TRBJ1-1): KAGVTQTPRYLIKTRGQQVTLSCSPISGHRSVSWYQQTPGQGLQFLFEYFSETQRNKGNFPGRFSGRQFSNSRSEMNVSTLELGDSALYLCASTSGSTEAFFGQGTRLTVV.

This sequence joins TRBV4-1 and TRBJ2-1; TRBD1 or TRBD2 may be the D gene (5 bases each). The germline V and J ends were trimmed by 2 bases and 4 bases, with 12 bases remaining between them. This CDR3 is 15 amino acids long. Looked up from germline, CDR1 is MGHRA and CDR2 is YSYEKL. CDR3 nucleotides: TGCGCCAGCAGCCAACGACCGGGGCAGTACAATGAGCAGTTCTTC. Translating gives CASSQRPGQYNEQFF.

This clone was seen only once. The chain links TRBV2 to TRBJ2-7; D call uncertain. The CDR3 totals 13 residues. The V and J ends lost 2 bases and 7 bases respectively, with 12 bases between them. Germline CDR1 is SNHLY and CDR2 is FYNNEI. As DNA, the CDR3 is TGTGCCAGCAGTGAAAATTCCCCTCTGGAGCAGTACTTC. Translating it yields CASSENSPLEQYF. Together with reference TRBV2 and TRBJ2-7, the CDR3 gives the full variable domain: EPEVTQTPSHQVTQMGQEVILRCVPISNHLYFYWYRQILGQKVEFLVSFYNNEISEKSEIFDDQFSVERPDGSNFTLKIRSTKLEDSAMYFCASSENSPLEQYFGPGTRLTVT.

The rearrangement joins TRBV27 to TRBJ1-1; the D is unclear. The length of the CDR3 is 12 residues. V dropped 4 bases and J dropped 6 bases, with 9 bases sitting between them. CDR1 and CDR2 from the germline V gene are MNHEY and SMNVEV (reference sequence). CDR3 residues: CASSSTLSEAFF. CDR3 bases: TGTGCCAGCAGTTCGACATTATCTGAAGCTTTCTTT.

This clone was picked up one time. The chain employs TRBV15 and TRBJ1-1; no definite D call. V gave up 9 bases and J gave up 4 bases, with 9 bases separating them. This CDR3 comprises 11 residues. From germline, CDR1 is LNHNV and CDR2 YYDKDF (reference sequence). The CDR3 reads CATAGFTEAFF. In DNA form, the CDR3 reads TGTGCCACAGCCGGGTTCACTGAAGCTTTCTTT.

The chain is built from TRBV4-1 and TRBJ2-7; D uncertain. Germline lookup yields CDR1 MGHRA and CDR2 YSYEKL. Trimming cost V 2 bases and J 3 bases, with 8 bases left between them. The CDR3 has 13 amino acids. CDR3 DNA: TGCGCCAGCAGCCAAAACCAGGACTACGAGCAGTACTTC. Translating it yields CASSQNQDYEQYF.

A remark on this clone: The sample has other DNA sequences that encode this CDR3 too. The rearrangement uses TRBV30 and TRBJ1-2; D unresolved. V dropped 3 bases and J dropped 4 bases, with 12 bases sitting between them. The CDR3 spans 13 residues. Germline CDR1 reads GTSNPN; CDR2 reads SVGIG (reference sequence). The CDR3 DNA sequence: TGTGCCTGGAGCGTACGGGCCTCCTATGGCTACACCTTC. This encodes CAWSVRASYGYTF.

CDR3 sequence: CASSLSSRQKETQYF. Written as DNA, the CDR3 is TGCGCCAGCAGCTTGTCTTCCAGGCAGAAAGAGACCCAGTACTTC. The V call is TRBV5-1, the J call TRBJ2-5, with D unresolved. Germline values: CDR1 SGHRS, CDR2 YFSETQ. CDR3 length: 15 amino acids. Trimming pared 1 base from V and 3 bases from J, leaving 13 bases between.

The chain has TRBV5-6 and TRBJ2-1; D possibly corresponds to TRBD2 (6 bases). V lost 0 bases and J 4 bases, leaving 23 bases between the germline ends. The CDR3 consists of 19 residues. Germline V gene lookup returns CDR1 SGHDT and CDR2 YYEEEE. CDR3 in amino acids: CASSLEFGAGLPNYNEQFF. The CDR3 DNA sequence: TGTGCCAGCAGCTTGGAATTCGGCGCGGGACTCCCCAATTACAATGAGCAGTTCTTC.